The next 32 T cell receptor beta chains were all read from a single sample in a study of T cell changes during pregnancy in multiple sclerosis. TCRdb's copy holds only in-frame clones and misses some; the assay was immunoSEQ multiplex PCR. This table holds some 83,000 clones, around 93% found once. The input for sequencing was PBMCs, taken in the first trimester of pregnancy. Receptors originate from a female donor in good health, serving as a control in a pregnancy study. Some clones in this sample may be carry-over from other donors' samples.

The CDR3 DNA reads TGTGCCAGCAGCTTTTCAGGGGGCCTAGATACGCAGTATTTT. It yields the protein CASSFSGGLDTQYF. The rearrangement links TRBV7-9 to TRBJ2-3; 8 bases match TRBD1. The germline gives CDR1 SEHNR, CDR2 FQNEAQ (reference sequence). The CDR3 has 14 amino acids. V gave up 3 bases and J gave up 5 bases; unmatched junction bases: 4.

The V gene is TRBV7-9, the J gene TRBJ2-2; perhaps TRBD1 as D (6 bases). The CDR3 has 18 residues. CDR1 is SEHNR, CDR2 FQNEAQ, per germline (reference sequence). V gave up 2 bases and J gave up 4 bases, with 20 bases separating them. The CDR3 DNA is TGTGCCAGCAGCTTACTACTTCTCGGACAGACGATCACCGGGGAGCTGTTTTTT. It specifies CASSLLLLGQTITGELFF.

The CDR3 DNA reads TGTGCCAGCAGCGCGACAGGGAAGAATCAGCCCCAGCATTTT. As protein: CASSATGKNQPQHF. This sequence joins TRBV2 and TRBJ1-5; 7 positions match TRBD1. Germline trimming cut 6 bases from V and 4 bases from J; bases unmatched to any gene: 6. In germline, CDR1 is SNHLY, CDR2 FYNNEI. There are 14 residues in the CDR3.

The gene calls are TRBV5-6 and TRBJ2-7, with TRBD2 identical over 9 bases. The germline CDR1 and CDR2 sequences are SGHDT and YYEEEE. Trimming cost V 0 bases and J 7 bases; bases outside gene matches: 5. The CDR3 totals 14 residues. The CDR3 region is CASSLDSGGMEQYF. The CDR3, as DNA: TGTGCCAGCAGCTTGGATAGCGGGGGCATGGAGCAGTACTTC.

The chain has TRBV7-8 and TRBJ2-1; tentative D call: TRBD2 (6 bases). Germline loops: CDR1 SGHVS, CDR2 FQNEAQ. V shed 5 bases and J shed 8 bases, with 22 bases lying between them. The CDR3 is made up of 16 amino acids. CDR3 region: CASSPPRTMTIYEQFF. As DNA, the CDR3 is TGTGCCAGCAGCCCGCCCCGGACTATGACGATCTATGAGCAGTTCTTC.

The sample holds one count of this clone. The CDR3 nucleotides read TGTGCCAGCAAGGGGGACAGCAACACAGATACGCAGTATTTT. It is translated as CASKGDSNTDTQYF. The chain employs TRBV2 and TRBJ2-3; 7 bases line up with TRBD1. Germline V CDR1 and CDR2: SNHLY, FYNNEI. J was trimmed by 2 bases and V by 7 bases; bases with no gene match: 6. CDR3 length equals 14 residues.

The chain employs TRBV9 and TRBJ2-3; a weak D match, TRBD1 (5 bases). This CDR3 has 14 amino acids. Germline V gene sequence: CDR1 SGDLS, CDR2 YYNGEE. Trimming removed 3 bases at V and 0 bases at J, with 8 bases between. The CDR3 nucleotides read TGTGCCAGCAGCGGGGGCCTTAGCACAGATACGCAGTATTTT. This codes for CASSGGLSTDTQYF.

The chain combines TRBV20-1 with TRBJ1-2; TRBD1 agrees at 7 bases. The germline V gene encodes CDR1 DFQATT and CDR2 SNEGSKA (reference sequence). The J segment lost 7 bases and the V segment lost 7 bases, leaving 6 bases of the junction unmatched. This CDR3 is built from 11 residues. The CDR3 sequence: CSGDRYCGYTF. Written as DNA, the CDR3 is TGCAGTGGGGACAGATACTGTGGCTACACCTTC.

Only one count was recorded for this clone. This sequence joins TRBV9 and TRBJ1-6; D not resolved. The CDR3 has 15 residues. From germline, CDR1 is SGDLS and CDR2 YYNGEE. The V gene lost 0 bases and the J gene lost 7 bases, with 11 bases spanning the gap. CDR3 nucleotide sequence: TGTGCCAGCAGCGTAGTGGGCAGCCGAAATTCACCCCTCCACTTT. Translating it yields CASSVVGSRNSPLHF.

The chain couples TRBV6-1 to TRBJ2-7; D is unclear. Germline loops: CDR1 MNHNS, CDR2 SASEGT. The V end was cut by 3 bases, the J end by 12 bases, with 24 bases between. The CDR3 length is 15 residues. The chain's CDR3 is CASSELIGYASVMYF. CDR3 nucleotide sequence: TGTGCCAGCAGTGAGTTGATTGGTTATGCCTCAGTCATGTACTTC.

This chain connects TRBV27 to TRBJ2-5; D may be TRBD2 (6 bases). CDR3 size: 14 residues. With 5 bases removed from V and 4 bases from J, the gap between germline ends came to 14 bases. Germline CDR1 reads MNHEY; CDR2 reads SMNVEV (reference sequence). Here the CDR3 DNA reads TGTGCCAGCAGTACCGGGACTTTAGGAGAGACCCAGTACTTC. Translated: CASSTGTLGETQYF.

The sample holds one count of this clone. The rearrangement joins TRBV6-1 to TRBJ2-1; weak D call: TRBD1 (5 bases). Trimming pared 1 base from V and 2 bases from J, leaving 9 bases between. This CDR3 is built from 15 residues. Germline V CDR1 and CDR2: MNHNS, SASEGT. For the CDR3, the DNA is TGTGCCAGCAGTGAAGAGGTAGGGGCCTACAATGAGCAGTTCTTC. This encodes CASSEEVGAYNEQFF.

This clone appeared a single time. The chain employs TRBV5-1 and TRBJ1-1, with 10 positions matching TRBD1. After removal of 4 bases from V and 4 bases from J, the junction contained 10 bases not matched to a gene. Germline V gene data show CDR1 as SGHRS and CDR2 as YFSETQ. The CDR3 is 16 residues long. The CDR3 region has the DNA TGCGCCAGCAGCGGGACCGGGACAGGGGATCCCACTGAAGCTTTCTTT. This sequence encodes CASSGTGTGDPTEAFF.

The CDR3 protein is CASSGTTGLGYGYTF. Here the CDR3 DNA reads TGTGCCAGCAGCGGAACGACGGGTTTGGGCTATGGCTACACCTTC. The rearrangement joins TRBV5-4 to TRBJ1-2; D gene unclear. The CDR3 contains 15 residues. Germline loops: CDR1 SGHNT, CDR2 YYREEE (reference sequence). Trimming removed 4 bases from V and 4 bases from J, with 17 bases in between.

V is TRBV6-6 and J is TRBJ1-1; D perhaps matches TRBD1 (5 bases). This CDR3 spans 13 amino acids. V lost 0 bases, J lost 7 bases, and 9 bases lay in between. Germline values: CDR1 MNHNY, CDR2 SVGAGI (reference sequence). The CDR3 loop reads CASSYSGGVEAFF. CDR3 bases: TGTGCCAGCAGTTACTCGGGGGGAGTTGAAGCTTTCTTT.

This clone is a singleton in its sample. The chain recombines TRBV29-1 with TRBJ2-7; 7 bases fit TRBD1. The germline V gene has CDR1 SQVTM and CDR2 ANQGSEA. The CDR3 has 13 residues. The V and J ends lost 1 base and 6 bases, in that order; junction bases with no gene match: 6. The CDR3 sequence: CSVEGVRGCEQYF. The CDR3 bases are TGCAGCGTTGAAGGGGTCAGGGGGTGCGAGCAGTACTTC.

The rearrangement links TRBV6-1 to TRBJ2-7; D remains unclear. V was clipped by 4 bases and J by 0 bases, with 10 bases between them. This CDR3 region has 14 residues. Germline assignment: CDR1 MNHNS and CDR2 SASEGT. In DNA, the CDR3 is TGTGCCAGCAGTGTGGGCCCTCTCTCCTACGAGCAGTACTTC. As protein: CASSVGPLSYEQYF.

This chain connects TRBV19 to TRBJ2-2; 7 bases are a match to TRBD1. The CDR3 has 16 amino acids. Germline-derived CDR1 and CDR2 are LNHDA and SQIVND (reference sequence). The V and J ends lost 2 bases and 3 bases, in that order; junction bases with no gene match: 6. CDR3 sequence: CASSITGAPYTGELFF. The CDR3 bases are TGTGCCAGTAGTATAACAGGGGCCCCGTACACCGGGGAGCTGTTTTTT.

CDR3 in amino acids: CASSRTGGDYGYTF. CDR3 sequence (DNA): TGTGCCAGCAGTCGGACAGGGGGCGACTATGGCTACACCTTC. V and J are TRBV28 and TRBJ1-2; 11 nucleotides match TRBD1. V lost 5 bases to trimming and J lost 3 bases; unmatched junction nucleotides: 2. CDR3 length: 14 amino acids. Germline V gives CDR1 MDHEN, CDR2 SYDVKM.

The V call is TRBV5-4, the J call TRBJ2-7; a possible D gene is TRBD2 (6 bases). Germline lookup yields CDR1 SGHNT and CDR2 YYREEE (reference sequence). Trimming left V 4 bases short and J 3 bases short, with 17 bases between. This CDR3 contains 15 residues. The CDR3 DNA follows: TGTGCCAGCAGCATCGCCGGGACTGGTGGCTACGAGCAGTACTTC. It translates to CASSIAGTGGYEQYF.

The chain employs TRBV9 and TRBJ2-3, with D hard to call. V lost 3 bases and J lost 4, with 15 bases in between. The length of the CDR3 is 15 residues. CDR1 and CDR2 (germline): SGDLS, YYNGEE. This CDR3 reads CASSAQMSNADTQYF. CDR3 sequence (DNA): TGTGCCAGCAGCGCACAGATGAGTAATGCAGATACGCAGTATTTT. The full variable domain, its missing parts supplied by reference TRBV9 and TRBJ2-3, is DSGVTQTPKHLITATGQRVTLRCSPRSGDLSVYWYQQSLDQGLQFLIQYYNGEERAKGNILERFSAQQFPDLHSELNLSSLELGDSALYFCASSAQMSNADTQYFGPGTRLTVL.

The CDR3 is CASSSRLAGGALETQYF. CDR3 coding DNA: TGTGCCAGCAGCTCGCGACTAGCGGGGGGCGCACTAGAGACCCAGTACTTC. The rearrangement links TRBV5-4 to TRBJ2-5, with TRBD2 identical over 13 bases. Germline V lookup: CDR1 SGHNT, CDR2 YYREEE (reference sequence). This CDR3 is built from 17 residues. Germline trimming cut 3 bases from V and 4 bases from J; bases unmatched to any gene: 9.

V and J are TRBV5-1 and TRBJ2-1, with TRBD2 matching 7 bases. The CDR3 runs to 12 residues. The germline CDR1 and CDR2 sequences are SGHRS and YFSETQ. The V segment lost 4 bases and the J segment 8 bases; nucleotides outside the gene matches: 3. Here the CDR3 DNA reads TGCGCCAGCAGCGACCTAGCGGATGAGCAGTTCTTC. Encoded protein: CASSDLADEQFF. Drawing the rest from reference TRBV5-1 and TRBJ2-1, the complete variable domain is KAGVTQTPRYLIKTRGQQVTLSCSPISGHRSVSWYQQTPGQGLQFLFEYFSETQRNKGNFPGRFSGRQFSNSRSEMNVSTLELGDSALYLCASSDLADEQFFGPGTRLTVL.

J is TRBJ2-1 and V is TRBV5-1; 9 bases are shared with TRBD1. Germline lookup yields CDR1 SGHRS and CDR2 YFSETQ. The CDR3 extends over 15 amino acids. V dropped 5 bases and J dropped 6; count of bases not matched to a gene: 9. The CDR3 is CASSYPGTGSNEQFF. The CDR3 nucleotides read TGCGCCAGCAGTTATCCCGGGACAGGGAGCAATGAGCAGTTCTTC.

This clone was found once. CDR3 loop: CASSLQGAYEQYF. The DNA for the CDR3 is TGTGCCAGCAGTTTACAGGGTGCCTACGAGCAGTACTTC. This chain connects TRBV27 to TRBJ2-7; D might be TRBD1 (5 bases). Per the germline V gene, CDR1 is MNHEY and CDR2 is SMNVEV (reference sequence). This CDR3 is 13 amino acids long. Between the trimmed V and J ends, which lost 2 bases and 2 bases, there was a span of 7 bases.

The chain combines TRBV30 with TRBJ2-5; 12 bases map to TRBD2. The junction had 1 base not matched to a gene; V was cut back by 1 base and J by 4 bases. Germline-derived CDR1 and CDR2 are GTSNPN and SVGIG (reference sequence). The CDR3 has 14 amino acids. The CDR3 region is CAWSAGLAGETQYF. DNA of the CDR3: TGTGCCTGGAGTGCGGGACTAGCGGGAGAGACCCAGTACTTC. Based on the CDR3 plus reference TRBV30 and TRBJ2-5, the full variable domain is SQTIHQWPATLVQPVGSPLSLECTVEGTSNPNLYWYRQAAGRGLQLLFYSVGIGQISSEVPQNLSASRPQDRQFILSSKKLLLSDSGFYLCAWSAGLAGETQYFGPGTRLLVL.

The chain couples TRBV2 to TRBJ2-7; TRBD1 matches at 7 bases. CDR1 is SNHLY, CDR2 FYNNEI, per germline. V lost 6 bases to trimming and J lost 6 bases; unmatched junction nucleotides: 5. The CDR3 is 12 amino acids. The CDR3 is CASRGQFGEQYF. The CDR3 bases are TGTGCCAGCAGGGGACAGTTTGGCGAGCAGTACTTC. Filled out from reference TRBV2 and TRBJ2-7, the complete variable domain reads EPEVTQTPSHQVTQMGQEVILRCVPISNHLYFYWYRQILGQKVEFLVSFYNNEISEKSEIFDDQFSVERPDGSNFTLKIRSTKLEDSAMYFCASRGQFGEQYFGPGTRLTVT.

The genes are TRBV11-2 and TRBJ2-3; D gene unclear. Per the germline V gene, CDR1 is SGHAT and CDR2 is FQNNGV. The length of the CDR3 is 13 residues. V was trimmed by 4 bases and J by 6 bases, leaving 11 bases between them. The CDR3 protein is CASSSTIWDTQYF. The CDR3 coding sequence is TGTGCCAGCAGCTCGACAATTTGGGATACGCAGTATTTT.

V and J are TRBV6-4 and TRBJ2-3; 7 bases match TRBD2. The CDR3 is 14 amino acids. V trimming: 5 bases; J trimming: 0 bases; junction bases outside the gene matches: 2. The germline gives CDR1 MRHNA, CDR2 SNTAGT. The CDR3 region is CASSISGSTDTQYF. The CDR3, as DNA: TGTGCCAGCAGTATTAGCGGGAGCACAGATACGCAGTATTTT.

CDR3 region: CASSLEDGNPYNEQFF. The CDR3, as DNA: TGTGCCAGCAGCTTAGAGGACGGGAACCCCTACAATGAGCAGTTCTTC. V and J are TRBV7-6 and TRBJ2-1, with D possibly matching TRBD2 (5 bases). Trimming took 1 base from V and 2 from J, leaving 12 bases between them. This CDR3 contains 16 residues. From germline, CDR1 is SGHVS and CDR2 FNYEAQ.

The V gene is TRBV27, the J gene TRBJ1-4, with TRBD1 matching 7 bases. V shed 8 bases and J 10 bases; nucleotides not matched to a gene: 7. The CDR3 is made up of 12 amino acids. CDR1 and CDR2 from the germline V gene are MNHEY and SMNVEV (reference sequence). CDR3 residues: CASGTVGPKLFF. For the CDR3, the DNA is TGTGCCAGCGGGACAGTTGGCCCAAAACTGTTTTTT.

The chain has TRBV7-3 and TRBJ1-2; TRBD1 might be the D (6 bases). Germline V lookup: CDR1 SGHTA, CDR2 FQGTGA. CDR3 size: 15 residues. V dropped 5 bases and J dropped 4 bases, with 17 bases sitting between them. The CDR3 region is CASSPGRGAGYGYTF. CDR3 DNA sequence: TGTGCCAGCAGCCCCGGTCGGGGGGCGGGCTATGGCTACACCTTC.